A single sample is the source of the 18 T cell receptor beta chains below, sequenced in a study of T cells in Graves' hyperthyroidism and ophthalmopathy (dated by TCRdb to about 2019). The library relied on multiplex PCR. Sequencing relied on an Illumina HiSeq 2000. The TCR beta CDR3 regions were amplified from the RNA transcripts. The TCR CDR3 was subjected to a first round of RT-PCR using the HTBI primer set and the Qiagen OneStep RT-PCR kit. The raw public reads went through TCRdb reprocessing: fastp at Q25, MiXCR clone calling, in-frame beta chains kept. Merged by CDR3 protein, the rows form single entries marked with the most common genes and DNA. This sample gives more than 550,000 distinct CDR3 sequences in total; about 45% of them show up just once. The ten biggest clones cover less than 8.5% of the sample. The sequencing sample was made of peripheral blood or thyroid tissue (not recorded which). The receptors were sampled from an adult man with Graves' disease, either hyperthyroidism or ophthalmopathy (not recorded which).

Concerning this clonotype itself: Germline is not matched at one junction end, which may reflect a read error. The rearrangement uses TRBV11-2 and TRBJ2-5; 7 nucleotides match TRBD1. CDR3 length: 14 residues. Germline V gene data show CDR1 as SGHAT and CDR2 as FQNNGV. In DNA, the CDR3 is TGTGCCGGCAGCGTCGGACAGGCTAGGGAGACCCAGTACTTC. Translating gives CAGSVGQARETQYF.

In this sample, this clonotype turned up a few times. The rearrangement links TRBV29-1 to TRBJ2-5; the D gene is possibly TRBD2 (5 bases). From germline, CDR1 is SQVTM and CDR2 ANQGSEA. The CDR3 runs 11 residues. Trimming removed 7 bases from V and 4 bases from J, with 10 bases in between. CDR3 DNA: TGCAGCGATGGAGGAGGAGAGACCCAGTACTTC. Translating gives CSDGGGETQYF.

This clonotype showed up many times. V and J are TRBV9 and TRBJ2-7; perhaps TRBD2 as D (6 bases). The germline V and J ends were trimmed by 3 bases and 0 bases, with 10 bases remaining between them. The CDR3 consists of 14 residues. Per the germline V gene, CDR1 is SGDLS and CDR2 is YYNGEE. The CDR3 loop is CASSEGGSSYEQYF. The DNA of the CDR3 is TGTGCCAGCAGCGAGGGAGGTAGCTCCTACGAGCAGTACTTC.

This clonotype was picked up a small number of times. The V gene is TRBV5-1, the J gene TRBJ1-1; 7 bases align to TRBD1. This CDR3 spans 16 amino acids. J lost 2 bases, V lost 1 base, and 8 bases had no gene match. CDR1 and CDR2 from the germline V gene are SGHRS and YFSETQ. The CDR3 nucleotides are TGCGCCAGCAGCTTGTTACCCGGGACAGCTAACACTGAAGCTTTCTTT. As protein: CASSLLPGTANTEAFF.

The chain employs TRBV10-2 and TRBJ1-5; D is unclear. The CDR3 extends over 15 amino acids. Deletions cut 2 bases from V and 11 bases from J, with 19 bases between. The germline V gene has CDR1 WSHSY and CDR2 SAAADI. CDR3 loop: CASSERLAVSETQHF. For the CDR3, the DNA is TGCGCCAGCAGTGAGCGGCTAGCGGTTTCCGAGACCCAGCATTTT.

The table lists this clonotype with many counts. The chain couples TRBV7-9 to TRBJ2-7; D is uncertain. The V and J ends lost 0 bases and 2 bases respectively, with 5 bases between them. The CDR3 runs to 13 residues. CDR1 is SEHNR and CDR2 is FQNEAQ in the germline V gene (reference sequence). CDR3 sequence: CASSLAATYEQYF. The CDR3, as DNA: TGTGCCAGCAGCTTAGCAGCTACCTACGAGCAGTACTTC.

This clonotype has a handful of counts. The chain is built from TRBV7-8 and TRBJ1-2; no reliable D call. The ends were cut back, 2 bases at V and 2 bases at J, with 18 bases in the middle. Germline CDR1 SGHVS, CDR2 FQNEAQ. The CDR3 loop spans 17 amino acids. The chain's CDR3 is CASSLSFSLTWNYGYTF. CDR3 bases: TGTGCCAGCAGCTTATCCTTCTCTCTAACCTGGAACTATGGCTACACCTTC.

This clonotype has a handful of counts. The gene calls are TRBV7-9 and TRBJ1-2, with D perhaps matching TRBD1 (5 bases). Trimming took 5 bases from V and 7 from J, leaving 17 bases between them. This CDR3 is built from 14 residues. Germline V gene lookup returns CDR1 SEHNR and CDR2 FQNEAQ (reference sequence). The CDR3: CASSPPGGVTGYTF. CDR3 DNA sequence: TGTGCCAGCAGCCCCCCCGGGGGAGTAACTGGCTACACCTTC.

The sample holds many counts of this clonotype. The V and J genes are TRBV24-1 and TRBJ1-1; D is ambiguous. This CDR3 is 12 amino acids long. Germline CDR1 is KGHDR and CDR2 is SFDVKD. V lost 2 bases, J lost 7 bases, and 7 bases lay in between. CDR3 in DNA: TGTGCCACCAGTGATTCCGGGCTTGAAGCTTTCTTT. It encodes CATSDSGLEAFF.

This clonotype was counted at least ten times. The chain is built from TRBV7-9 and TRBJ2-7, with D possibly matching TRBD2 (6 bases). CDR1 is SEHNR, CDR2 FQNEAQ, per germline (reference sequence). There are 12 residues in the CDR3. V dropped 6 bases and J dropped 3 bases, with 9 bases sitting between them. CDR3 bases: TGTGCCAGCAGTATCGGGAGCTACGAGCAGTACTTC. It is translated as CASSIGSYEQYF. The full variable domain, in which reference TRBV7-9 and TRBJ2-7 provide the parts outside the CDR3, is DTGVSQNPRHKITKRGQNVTFRCDPISEHNRLYWYRQTLGQGPEFLTYFQNEAQLEKSRLLSDRFSAERPKGSFSTLEIQRTEQGDSAMYLCASSIGSYEQYFGPGTRLTVT.

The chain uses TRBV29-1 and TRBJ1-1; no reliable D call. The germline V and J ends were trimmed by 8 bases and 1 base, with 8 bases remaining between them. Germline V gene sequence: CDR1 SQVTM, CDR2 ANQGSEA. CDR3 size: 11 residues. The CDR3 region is CSPTRNTEAFF. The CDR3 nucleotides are TGCAGCCCGACTAGGAACACTGAAGCTTTCTTT. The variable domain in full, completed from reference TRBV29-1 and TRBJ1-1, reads SAVISQKPSRDICQRGTSLTIQCQVDSQVTMMFWYRQQPGQSLTLIATANQGSEATYESGFVIDKFPISRPNLTFSTLTVSNMSPEDSSIYLCSPTRNTEAFFGQGTRLTVV.

The DNA of the CDR3 is TGTGCCAGCAGCGAGACAGGGATATCTGGAAACACCATATATTTT. It codes for CASSETGISGNTIYF. The chain links TRBV9 to TRBJ1-3; 7 bases are a match to TRBD1. The germline V gene has CDR1 SGDLS and CDR2 YYNGEE. The CDR3 extends over 15 amino acids. The J segment lost 1 base and the V segment lost 3 bases, leaving 4 bases of the junction unmatched. The variable domain in full, with the rest retrieved from reference TRBV9 and TRBJ1-3, is DSGVTQTPKHLITATGQRVTLRCSPRSGDLSVYWYQQSLDQGLQFLIQYYNGEERAKGNILERFSAQQFPDLHSELNLSSLELGDSALYFCASSETGISGNTIYFGEGSWLTVV.

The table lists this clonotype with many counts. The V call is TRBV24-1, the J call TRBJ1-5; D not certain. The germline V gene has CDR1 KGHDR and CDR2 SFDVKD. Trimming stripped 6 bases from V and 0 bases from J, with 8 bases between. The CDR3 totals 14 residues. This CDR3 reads CATSPSYSNQPQHF. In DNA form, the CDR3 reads TGTGCCACCAGTCCAAGTTATAGCAATCAGCCCCAGCATTTT.

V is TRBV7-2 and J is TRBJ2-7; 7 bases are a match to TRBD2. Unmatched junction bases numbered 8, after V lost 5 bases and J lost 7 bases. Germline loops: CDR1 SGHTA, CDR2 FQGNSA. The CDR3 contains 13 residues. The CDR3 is CASSPGGNMEQYF. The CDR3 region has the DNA TGTGCCAGCAGCCCCGGGGGGAATATGGAGCAGTACTTC.

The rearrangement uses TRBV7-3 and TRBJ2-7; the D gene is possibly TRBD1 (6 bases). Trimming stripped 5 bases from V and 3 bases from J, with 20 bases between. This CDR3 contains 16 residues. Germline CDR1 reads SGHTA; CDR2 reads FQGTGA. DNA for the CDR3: TGTGCCAGCAGCCAATACTCACCGGGACAAGACTACGAGCAGTACTTC. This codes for CASSQYSPGQDYEQYF.

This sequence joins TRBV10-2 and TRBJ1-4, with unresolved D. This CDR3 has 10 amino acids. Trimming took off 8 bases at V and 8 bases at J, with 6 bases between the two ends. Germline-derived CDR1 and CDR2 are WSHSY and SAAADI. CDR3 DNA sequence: TGCGCCAGCGAGGAGGAAAAACTGTTTTTT. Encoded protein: CASEEEKLFF.

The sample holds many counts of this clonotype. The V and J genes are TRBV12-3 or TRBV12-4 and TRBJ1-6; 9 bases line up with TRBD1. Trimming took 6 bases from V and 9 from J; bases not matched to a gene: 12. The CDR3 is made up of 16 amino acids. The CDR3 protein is CASRSLNRGQGSPLHF. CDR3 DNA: TGTGCCAGCAGATCACTGAACAGGGGGCAGGGTTCACCCCTCCACTTT.

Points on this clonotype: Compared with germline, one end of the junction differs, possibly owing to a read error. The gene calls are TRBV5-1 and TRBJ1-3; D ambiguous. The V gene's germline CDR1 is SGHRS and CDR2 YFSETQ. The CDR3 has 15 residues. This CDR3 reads CASGLGSPTGNTIYF. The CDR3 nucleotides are TGCGCCAGCGGCTTGGGAAGTCCCACTGGAAACACCATATATTTT.